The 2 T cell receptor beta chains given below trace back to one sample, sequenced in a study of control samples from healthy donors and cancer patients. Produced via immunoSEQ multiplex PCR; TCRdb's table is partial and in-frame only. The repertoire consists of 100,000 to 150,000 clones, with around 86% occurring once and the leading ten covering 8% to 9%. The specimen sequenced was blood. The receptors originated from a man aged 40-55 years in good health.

In nucleotides, the CDR3 is TGTGCCAGCAGCTTGGAAGTTCCAGATACGCAGTATTTT. Protein: CASSLEVPDTQYF. This sequence joins TRBV5-4 and TRBJ2-3; no definite D call. Germline CDR1 and CDR2: SGHNT and YYREEE (reference sequence). Trimming removed 0 bases from V and 4 bases from J, with 6 bases in between. The CDR3 covers 13 residues. The variable domain in full, with the rest retrieved from reference TRBV5-4 and TRBJ2-3, is ETGVTQSPTHLIKTRGQQVTLRCSSQSGHNTVSWYQQALGQGPQFIFQYYREEENGRGNFPPRFSGLQFPNYSSELNVNALELDDSALYLCASSLEVPDTQYFGPGTRLTVL.

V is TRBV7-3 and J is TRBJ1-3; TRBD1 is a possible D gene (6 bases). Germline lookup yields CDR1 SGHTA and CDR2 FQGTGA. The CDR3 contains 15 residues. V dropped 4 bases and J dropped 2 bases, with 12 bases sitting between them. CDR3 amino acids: CASSYGGQAGNTIYF. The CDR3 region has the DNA TGTGCCAGCAGCTATGGGGGGCAAGCTGGAAACACCATATATTTT.